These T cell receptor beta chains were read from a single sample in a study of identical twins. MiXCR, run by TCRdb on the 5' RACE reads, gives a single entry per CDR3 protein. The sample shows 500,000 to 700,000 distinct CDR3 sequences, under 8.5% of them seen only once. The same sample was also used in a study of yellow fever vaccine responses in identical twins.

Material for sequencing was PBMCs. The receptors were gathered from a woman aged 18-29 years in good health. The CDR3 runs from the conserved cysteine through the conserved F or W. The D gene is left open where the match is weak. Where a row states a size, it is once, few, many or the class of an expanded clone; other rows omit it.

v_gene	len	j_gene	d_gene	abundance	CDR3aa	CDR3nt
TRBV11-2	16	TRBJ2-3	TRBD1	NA	CASTRQGVMGTDTQYF	TGTGCCAGCACCCGACAGGGGGTCATGGGCACAGATACGCAGTATTTT
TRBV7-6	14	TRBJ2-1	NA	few	CASSLAVASYEQFF	TGTGCCAGCAGCTTAGCGGTGGCTAGCTATGAGCAGTTCTTC
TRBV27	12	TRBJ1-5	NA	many	CASRGNNQPQHF	TGTGCCAGCCGGGGGAACAATCAGCCCCAGCATTTT
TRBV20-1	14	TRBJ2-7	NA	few	CSARAGRRSYEQYF	TGCAGTGCTAGAGCCGGACGCCGCTCCTACGAGCAGTACTTC
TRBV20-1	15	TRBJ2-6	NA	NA	CSAIRESSGANVLTF	TGCAGTGCTATCAGGGAAAGCTCTGGGGCCAACGTCCTGACTTTC
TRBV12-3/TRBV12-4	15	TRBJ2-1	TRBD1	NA	CASLGEDRGGDEQFF	TGTGCCAGCTTGGGGGAGGACAGGGGAGGGGATGAGCAGTTCTTC
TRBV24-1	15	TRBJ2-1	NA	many	CATSDLGGLYNEQFF	TGTGCCACCAGTGATTTGGGGGGTCTGTACAATGAGCAGTTCTTC
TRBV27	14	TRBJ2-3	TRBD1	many	CASSTGQYTDTQYF	TGTGCCAGCAGTACGGGACAGTACACAGATACGCAGTATTTT
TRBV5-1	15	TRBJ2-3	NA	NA	CASRPQEGRPDTQYF	TGCGCCAGCAGACCGCAGGAAGGTAGACCAGATACGCAGTATTTT
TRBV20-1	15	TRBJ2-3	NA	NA	CSARAPAGASDTQYF	TGCAGTGCTAGGGCCCCCGCGGGGGCCTCAGATACGCAGTATTTT
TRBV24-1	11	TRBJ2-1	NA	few	CATSGGTILFF	TGTGCCACCAGTGGTGGGACCATCCTGTTCTTC
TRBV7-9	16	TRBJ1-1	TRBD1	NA	CASSPLGDRGNTEAFF	TGTGCCAGCAGCCCCTTGGGGGACAGGGGGAACACTGAAGCTTTCTTT
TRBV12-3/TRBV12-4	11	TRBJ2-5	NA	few	CASSFGVYPYF	TGTGCCAGCAGTTTTGGGGTCTATCCGTACTTC
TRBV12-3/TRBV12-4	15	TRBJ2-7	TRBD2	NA	CASSLSRGAQYEQYF	TGTGCCAGCAGTTTGTCGCGGGGGGCGCAATACGAGCAGTACTTC
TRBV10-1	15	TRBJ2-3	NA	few	CASSERGRSQGTQYF	TGCGCCAGCAGTGAGAGAGGCAGGTCCCAGGGTACGCAGTATTTT
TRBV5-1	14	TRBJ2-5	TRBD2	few	CASSSASGGETQYF	TGCGCCAGCAGCTCCGCTAGCGGAGGGGAGACCCAGTACTTC
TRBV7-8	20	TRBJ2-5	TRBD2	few	CASSHSLSREGKLHKETQYF	TGTGCCAGCAGCCACTCCCTCTCCCGGGAGGGCAAGCTCCACAAAGAGACCCAGTACTTC
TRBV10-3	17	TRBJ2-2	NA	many	CAISDPIRTTNTGELFF	TGTGCCATCAGTGATCCAATAAGGACAACCAACACCGGGGAGCTGTTTTTT
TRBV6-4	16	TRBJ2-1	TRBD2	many	CASSEAGTSGYNEQFF	TGTGCCAGCAGTGAGGCCGGGACTAGCGGCTACAATGAGCAGTTCTTC
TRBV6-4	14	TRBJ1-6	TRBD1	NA	CASSARDREAPLHF	TGTGCCAGCAGTGCCAGGGACAGGGAGGCACCCCTCCACTTT
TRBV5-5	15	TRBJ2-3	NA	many	CASTVGRGAADTQYF	TGTGCCAGCACCGTAGGTAGAGGGGCGGCAGATACGCAGTATTTT
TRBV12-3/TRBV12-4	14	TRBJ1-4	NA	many	CASSLAGVNEKLFF	TGTGCCAGCAGTTTAGCCGGGGTTAATGAAAAACTGTTTTTT
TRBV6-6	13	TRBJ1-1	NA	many	CASSIQESTEAFF	TGTGCCAGCAGTATACAGGAGAGCACTGAAGCTTTCTTT
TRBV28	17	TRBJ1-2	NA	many	CASSPVASLLNEYGYTF	TGTGCCAGCAGTCCCGTGGCCTCTTTGTTGAATGAGTATGGCTACACCTTC
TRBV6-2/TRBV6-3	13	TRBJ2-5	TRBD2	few	CASNLAGAETQYF	TGTGCCAGCAATCTAGCGGGAGCTGAGACCCAGTACTTC
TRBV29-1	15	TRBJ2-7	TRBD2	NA	CSVETGLAGSYEQYF	TGCAGCGTTGAAACGGGTCTAGCGGGCTCCTACGAGCAGTACTTC
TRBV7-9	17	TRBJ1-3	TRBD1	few	CASSPPWDRRSGNTIYF	TGTGCCAGCAGCCCCCCCTGGGACAGGCGCTCTGGAAACACCATATATTTT
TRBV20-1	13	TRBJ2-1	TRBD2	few	CSLRGSGSLEQFF	TGCAGTCTGCGAGGTAGCGGGAGCCTTGAGCAGTTCTTC
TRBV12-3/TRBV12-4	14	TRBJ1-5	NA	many	CASSFRVLNQPQHF	TGTGCCAGCAGTTTCCGGGTCCTCAATCAGCCCCAGCATTTT
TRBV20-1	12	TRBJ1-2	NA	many	CSAPGPTWGYTF	TGCAGTGCTCCGGGACCTACGTGGGGCTACACCTTC
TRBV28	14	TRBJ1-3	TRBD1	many	CASGRDRGGNTIYF	TGTGCCAGCGGACGAGACAGGGGGGGAAACACCATATATTTT
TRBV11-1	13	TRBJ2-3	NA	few	CASSLFKGDTQYF	TGTGCCAGCAGCTTATTCAAAGGGGATACGCAGTATTTT
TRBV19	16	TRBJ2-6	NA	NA	CASRKGLALGANVLTF	TGTGCCAGTAGGAAGGGGCTAGCTCTGGGGGCCAACGTCCTGACTTTC
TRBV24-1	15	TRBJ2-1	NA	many	CATSDAGPKANEQFF	TGTGCCACCAGTGACGCCGGGCCAAAGGCCAATGAGCAGTTCTTC
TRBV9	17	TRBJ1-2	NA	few	CASSPYSGGGMDYGYTF	TGTGCCAGCAGCCCATACTCCGGGGGGGGGATGGACTATGGCTACACCTTC
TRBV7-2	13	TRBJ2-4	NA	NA	CASSSGLENIQYF	TGTGCCAGCAGCTCGGGACTCGAAAACATTCAGTACTTC